This T cell receptor (beta chain) came from a study of blood T cell repertoires in COVID-19. Study-level information: T cells, B-cell-depleted T cells, or PBMCs provided the cDNA or gDNA that served as material.

Losses at the gene ends were 8 bases for V and 3 bases for J; bases not matched to a gene: 7. Germline lookup yields CDR1 LNHNV and CDR2 YYDKDF (reference sequence). This CDR3 contains 13 residues. Individuals aged 18 to 89 years were recruited from 24 US areas. Source study methods: Nucleated cell number was recorded as an estimate derived from reference gene primer amplification. Method: immunoSEQ multiplex PCR; TCRdb's copy keeps in-frame clones and lacks some. V, J and clone size were drawn from that table, and D and trimming were deduced from the DNA. Of roughly 310,000 clones in the sample, about 92% are singletons; the top ten hold around 2.5%.

This chain joins TRBV15 and TRBJ2-7, with 7 bases lining up with TRBD2. The TCR originated in a man between 60 and 75 years old who had recovered from COVID-19. Sequenced material: PBMCs or T cells enriched from blood (not recorded which). As DNA, the CDR3 is TGTGCCACCTCCCGGGACTACAACTACGAGCAGTACTTC. Amino acids: CATSRDYNYEQYF.